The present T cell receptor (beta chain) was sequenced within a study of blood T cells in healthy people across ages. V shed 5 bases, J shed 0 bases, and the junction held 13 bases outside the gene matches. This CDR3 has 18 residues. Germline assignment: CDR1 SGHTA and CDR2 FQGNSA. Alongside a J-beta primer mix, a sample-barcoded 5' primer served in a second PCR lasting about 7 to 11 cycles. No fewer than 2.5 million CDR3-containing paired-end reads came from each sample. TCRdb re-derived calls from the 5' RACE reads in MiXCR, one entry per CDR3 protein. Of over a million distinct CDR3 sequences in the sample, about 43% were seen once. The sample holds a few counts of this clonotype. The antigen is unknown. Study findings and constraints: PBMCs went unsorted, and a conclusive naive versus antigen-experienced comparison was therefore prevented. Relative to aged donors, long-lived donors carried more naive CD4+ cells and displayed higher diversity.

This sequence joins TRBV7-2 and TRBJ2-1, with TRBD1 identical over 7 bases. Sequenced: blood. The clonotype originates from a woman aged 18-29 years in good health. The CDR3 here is CASSLSGGIYSSYNEQFF. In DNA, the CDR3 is TGTGCCAGCAGCCTTTCAGGGGGTATTTATAGCTCCTACAATGAGCAGTTCTTC.